What follows describes a single TCR beta chain. The antigen is undetermined. The data were taken from a study of memory CD4+ T cells and cytomegalovirus serostatus. Study summary: Healthy Belgian adult donors included about 10 CMV-positive and more than 20 CMV-negative people.

Findings and limits, study-wide: Suggested: most of the CMV-linked TCR signature lies in CD4+ memory cells. Median bootstrapped AUC for CMV status was approximately 0.96 originally, less than 0.92 US-trained.

The sort gate was single viable CD3+CD4+CD8-CD45RO+ cells for memory CD4+ T cells. Total CD4+ T cells were enriched by CD4 positive selection. CDR3 length: 14 residues. Germline-derived CDR1 and CDR2 are SGHVS and FQNEAQ. V lost 6 bases and J lost 5, with 13 bases in between. Sequenced by immunoSEQ multiplex PCR; TCRdb stores in-frame clones only, minus some. The data hold about 57,000 clones, with less than 80% observed a single time. The receptor's source is an adult in good health and CMV-seronegative. The sample consisted of memory CD4+ T cells from blood. The chain carries TRBV7-8 and TRBJ2-2, with D maybe TRBD1 (6 bases). The CDR3 protein is CASSQKRGTGELFF. As DNA, the CDR3 is TGTGCCAGCAGTCAAAAGAGGGGGACCGGGGAGCTGTTTTTT.